Sequencing of this T cell receptor (beta chain) was carried out in a study of T cell repertoires in cytomegalovirus infection. The CDR3 length is 15 residues. Trimming left V 4 bases short and J 0 bases short, with 13 bases between. In germline, CDR1 is LGHDT, CDR2 YNNKEL (reference sequence). In TCRdb, the reads were re-called with MiXCR into one record per CDR3 protein. Of about 360,000 distinct CDR3 sequences in the sample, 18% are singletons; the top ten hold approximately 10%. This chain uses TRBV3-1 with TRBJ2-7; D is perhaps TRBD1 (6 bases). This clonotype originated in a human donor in good health (CMV status not recorded). Some clones in this sample may be carry-over from other donors' samples. Sequencing used PBMCs. This CDR3 is CASSLRGYTSYEQYF. The DNA of the CDR3 is TGTGCCAGCAGCCTGAGGGGGTACACCTCCTACGAGCAGTACTTC.